The 8 T cell receptor beta chains below were found in one sample sequenced in a study of cytomegalovirus exposure and HLA in healthy donors. Amplification used 60 Vbeta primers and 13 Jbeta primers. The method was immunoSEQ multiplex PCR; TCRdb's version includes in-frame clones alone and lacks a portion of them. Found here are about 110,000 clones, 65% to 80% of them singletons; the top ten hold around 2.6%. Sequenced input: PBMCs. The origin of the receptors is a male donor in good health and CMV-seropositive.

This clone occurred once. The rearrangement uses TRBV5-4 and TRBJ2-1; D gene unclear. Germline lookup yields CDR1 SGHNT and CDR2 YYREEE (reference sequence). The CDR3 is 12 amino acids. The germline V and J ends were trimmed by 3 bases and 7 bases, with 8 bases remaining between them. This CDR3 reads CASSSGFNEQFF. CDR3 in DNA: TGTGCCAGCAGCTCAGGTTTTAATGAGCAGTTCTTC.

The rearrangement links TRBV13 to TRBJ1-4; 8 bases map to TRBD1. V was pared by 5 bases and J by 9 bases, with 11 bases of the junction left unmatched. Germline V gives CDR1 PRHDT, CDR2 FYEKMQ (reference sequence). This CDR3 spans 15 amino acids. The CDR3: CASSPGQGEDQKLFF. In DNA form, the CDR3 reads TGTGCCAGCAGCCCTGGACAGGGTGAGGATCAAAAACTGTTTTTT.

This clone was counted a few times. The rearrangement uses TRBV7-9 and TRBJ1-1; no clear D. The V end was cut by 8 bases, the J end by 2 bases, with 9 bases between. This CDR3 has 12 amino acids. The germline V gene has CDR1 SEHNR and CDR2 FQNEAQ (reference sequence). This CDR3 reads CASVTLNTEAFF. The CDR3, as DNA: TGTGCCAGCGTGACTTTAAACACTGAAGCTTTCTTT.

This sequence joins TRBV15 and TRBJ1-5; maybe TRBD1 (6 bases). CDR1 and CDR2 (germline): LNHNV, YYDKDF (reference sequence). Trimming cost V 5 bases and J 6 bases, with 23 bases left between them. The CDR3 covers 17 residues. The CDR3 protein is CATSGIHRASGVQPQHF. The DNA for the CDR3 is TGTGCCACCAGCGGCATACACAGGGCCAGCGGTGTTCAGCCCCAGCATTTT.

J is TRBJ2-2 and V is TRBV5-1; the D gene is possibly TRBD2 (6 bases). The CDR3 extends over 15 amino acids. The germline V and J ends were trimmed by 1 base and 5 bases, with 12 bases remaining between them. Germline V gene data show CDR1 as SGHRS and CDR2 as YFSETQ. DNA of the CDR3: TGCGCCAGCAGCTTGCAGACGGGGAGGACCGGGGAGCTGTTTTTT. Its translation is CASSLQTGRTGELFF. Looking up the rest from reference TRBV5-1 and TRBJ2-2 gives the full variable domain: KAGVTQTPRYLIKTRGQQVTLSCSPISGHRSVSWYQQTPGQGLQFLFEYFSETQRNKGNFPGRFSGRQFSNSRSEMNVSTLELGDSALYLCASSLQTGRTGELFFGEGSRLTVL.

The V and J genes are TRBV9 and TRBJ2-5, with 7 bases aligning to TRBD1. Germline lookup yields CDR1 SGDLS and CDR2 YYNGEE. The CDR3 is 15 residues long. The V gene end was trimmed by 0 bases and the J gene end by 4 bases; junction bases not matched to a gene: 6. The CDR3 DNA sequence: TGTGCCAGCAGCGTAGAGGGGGCTAGAGTAGAGACCCAGTACTTC. It codes for CASSVEGARVETQYF. Filled out from reference TRBV9 and TRBJ2-5, the complete variable domain reads DSGVTQTPKHLITATGQRVTLRCSPRSGDLSVYWYQQSLDQGLQFLIQYYNGEERAKGNILERFSAQQFPDLHSELNLSSLELGDSALYFCASSVEGARVETQYFGPGTRLLVL.

This chain uses TRBV7-9 with TRBJ2-1; 11 bases align to TRBD2. The germline V gene has CDR1 SEHNR and CDR2 FQNEAQ (reference sequence). V dropped 5 bases and J dropped 8; count of bases not matched to a gene: 8. The CDR3 spans 15 residues. The CDR3 DNA reads as TGTGCCAGCAGCCTGCTAGCGGGAGGACGGGATGAGCAGTTCTTC. Its protein is CASSLLAGGRDEQFF.

The table lists this clone with a few counts. V gene TRBV7-2 combines with J gene TRBJ2-7; D perhaps matches TRBD2 (6 bases). Trimming stripped 2 bases from V and 6 bases from J, with 14 bases between. Germline values: CDR1 SGHTA, CDR2 FQGNSA. The CDR3 consists of 14 residues. The CDR3 DNA reads as TGTGCCAGCAGCTTAATCCCCCATAGCGGCGAGCAGTACTTC. It yields the protein CASSLIPHSGEQYF.